This T cell receptor (beta chain) was captured by sequencing in a study of T cell repertoires in cytomegalovirus infection (dated by TCRdb to about 2019). With regard to the full study: Recently identified HLA-C-restricted CMV epitopes, whose presentation resists viral immunomodulation, were targeted by peptide stimulations together with well-studied HLA-B-restricted epitopes. Because public TCR beta signatures pointed to carriage of CMV infection together with the matching HLA type, the HLA type of each donor mattered for the analysis.

Sequenced on an Illumina HiSeq 1500. Through fastp at Q25 and MiXCR, TCRdb rebuilt clones from the public reads, retaining in-frame beta chains. Here each entry gathers all rows of one CDR3 protein and keeps the most common genes and DNA. This sample holds about 310,000 distinct CDR3 sequences; approximately 25% were observed only once. Of the sample, 13% falls within the top ten clones. In regard to this clonotype: The clone's antigen remains unknown. Base qualities were left out, and no much larger clone turns up one base away.

The investigation overall reported the following: The ex vivo response was dominated by HLA-C-restricted CMV-specific TCR beta clonotypes, which also provided the single most frequent clonotype in two of eight donors. In both this cohort and an independent roughly 360-donor cohort, the cumulative frequency of public TCR beta family members distinguished carriers of CMV infection plus the relevant HLA type.

CDR3 length: 14 amino acids, cysteine to phenylalanine. Solely the CDR3 DNA is kept, with 42 bases framed from the first base. From a lookup of the germline V gene, CDR1 and CDR2 are LGHNA and YNFKEQ. Trimming leaves V shorter by 4 bases and J shorter by 6 bases, with the junction holding 6 bases beyond the gene matches. This specimen's treatment or condition label, per the study, means: in vitro stimulation with specific CMV peptide epitopes to enrich CMV-specific T cells. The sequencing used cultured PBMCs, collected from culture after CMV antigen stimulation. This sequence originates from a human donor in good health (CMV status not recorded). Some clones in this sample may be carry-over from other donors' samples. The V gene is TRBV4-2 and the J gene is TRBJ2-1; the central 7 bases match TRBD2. CDR3 region: CASSPSGGANEQFF. The base sequence is TGTGCCAGCAGCCCCTCGGGGGGTGCCAATGAGCAGTTCTTC.